A selection of T cell receptor beta chains follows, all from one sample in a study of T cells after yellow fever vaccination. TCRdb reprocessed the 5' RACE reads with MiXCR, giving one entry per CDR3 protein. This table has a few hundred thousand distinct CDR3 sequences, roughly a sixth appearing once. The input for sequencing was PBMCs, taken 5 days after the first yellow fever vaccination. The receptors originated from a man younger than 30 who received the YFV17D yellow fever vaccine. CDR3s include the opening cysteine and the closing phenylalanine or tryptophan. A D gene is named only where the DNA matches it firmly. Clone sizes are given selectively: once, few, many, or a class where the clone is expanded.

v_gene: TRBV4-1; abundance: many; j_gene: TRBJ1-5; d_gene: .; CDR3aa: CASSQEQYSNQPQHF; CDR3nt: TGCGCCAGCAGCCAAGAACAGTATAGCAATCAGCCCCAGCATTTT
v_gene: TRBV6-2/TRBV6-3; abundance: .; j_gene: TRBJ2-5; d_gene: .; CDR3aa: CASSYSPLSSQHRETQYF; CDR3nt: TGTGCCAGCAGTTACTCCCCTCTGAGCAGTCAGCACCGAGAGACCCAGTACTTC
v_gene: TRBV29-1; abundance: .; j_gene: TRBJ2-1; d_gene: .; CDR3aa: CSVGLVGVSEQFF; CDR3nt: TGCAGCGTTGGTCTAGTGGGGGTCAGTGAGCAGTTCTTC
v_gene: TRBV11-2; abundance: few; j_gene: TRBJ2-7; d_gene: .; CDR3aa: CASSLDGSHYEQYF; CDR3nt: TGTGCCAGCAGCTTAGACGGATCCCATTACGAGCAGTACTTC
v_gene: TRBV4-1; abundance: .; j_gene: TRBJ2-1; d_gene: TRBD1; CDR3aa: CASSQPTGTGGNEQFF; CDR3nt: TGCGCCAGCAGCCAACCCACCGGGACAGGGGGCAATGAGCAGTTCTTC
v_gene: TRBV5-1; abundance: many; j_gene: TRBJ1-1; d_gene: .; CDR3aa: CASSLAGSNTEAFF; CDR3nt: TGTGCCAGCAGCCTGGCCGGCTCGAACACTGAAGCTTTCTTT
v_gene: TRBV12-3/TRBV12-4; abundance: .; j_gene: TRBJ2-7; d_gene: .; CDR3aa: CASSREGEQYF; CDR3nt: TGTGCCAGTTCCAGAGAGGGCGAGCAGTACTTC
v_gene: TRBV6-1; abundance: .; j_gene: TRBJ1-1; d_gene: .; CDR3aa: CASSEGLGTEAFF; CDR3nt: TGTGCCAGCAGTGAAGGGTTGGGCACTGAAGCTTTCTTT
v_gene: TRBV7-7; abundance: .; j_gene: TRBJ2-2; d_gene: TRBD1; CDR3aa: CASSKQGTGELFF; CDR3nt: TGTGCTAGCAGCAAACAGGGGACCGGGGAGCTGTTTTTT
v_gene: TRBV6-1; abundance: .; j_gene: TRBJ1-6; d_gene: .; CDR3aa: CASSEALPGFGNSPLHF; CDR3nt: TGTGCCAGCAGTGAAGCGCTTCCCGGCTTCGGTAATTCACCCCTCCACTTT
v_gene: TRBV19; abundance: few; j_gene: TRBJ1-2; d_gene: .; CDR3aa: CAAKRTPSYGYTF; CDR3nt: TGTGCCGCCAAAAGGACACCTAGCTATGGCTACACCTTC
v_gene: TRBV29-1; abundance: .; j_gene: TRBJ2-7; d_gene: .; CDR3aa: CSVLGHFYEQYF; CDR3nt: TGCAGCGTCCTCGGACATTTCTACGAGCAGTACTTC
v_gene: TRBV19; abundance: .; j_gene: TRBJ1-5; d_gene: .; CDR3aa: CATGTPDVNQPQHF; CDR3nt: TGTGCCACCGGGACACCAGATGTCAATCAGCCCCAGCATTTT
v_gene: TRBV12-3/TRBV12-4; abundance: few; j_gene: TRBJ2-1; d_gene: .; CDR3aa: CASSPRVNEQFF; CDR3nt: TGTGCCAGCAGTCCAAGGGTCAATGAGCAGTTCTTC
v_gene: TRBV5-1; abundance: few; j_gene: TRBJ1-6; d_gene: .; CDR3aa: CASSLGGTGQPLHF; CDR3nt: TGCGCCAGCAGCTTGGGCGGTACCGGTCAACCCCTCCACTTT
v_gene: TRBV25-1; abundance: .; j_gene: TRBJ2-2; d_gene: TRBD1; CDR3aa: CASTGTGYAGELFF; CDR3nt: TGTGCCAGTACCGGGACAGGGTATGCCGGGGAGCTGTTTTTT
v_gene: TRBV12-3/TRBV12-4; abundance: .; j_gene: TRBJ1-4; d_gene: TRBD1; CDR3aa: CASTVGQGGEKLFF; CDR3nt: TGTGCCAGCACCGTAGGACAGGGCGGAGAAAAACTGTTTTTT
v_gene: TRBV25-1; abundance: .; j_gene: TRBJ2-2; d_gene: .; CDR3aa: CASSEWPRGRKGNTGELFF; CDR3nt: TGTGCCAGCAGTGAATGGCCCCGTGGGAGAAAGGGGAACACCGGGGAGCTGTTTTTT
v_gene: TRBV6-6; abundance: .; j_gene: TRBJ1-6; d_gene: .; CDR3aa: CASSNTYNSPLHF; CDR3nt: TGTGCCAGCAGTAATACCTATAATTCACCCCTCCACTTT
v_gene: TRBV29-1; abundance: many; j_gene: TRBJ2-5; d_gene: .; CDR3aa: CSSRGPQETQYF; CDR3nt: TGCAGCTCCCGGGGGCCTCAAGAGACCCAGTACTTC
v_gene: TRBV5-4; abundance: .; j_gene: TRBJ2-7; d_gene: .; CDR3aa: CASSPGPAYEQYF; CDR3nt: TGTGCCAGCAGCCCAGGGCCTGCCTACGAGCAGTACTTC
v_gene: TRBV9; abundance: .; j_gene: TRBJ2-7; d_gene: .; CDR3aa: CASGPTGPGREQYF; CDR3nt: TGTGCCAGCGGACCCACAGGTCCGGGACGGGAGCAGTACTTC
v_gene: TRBV5-5; abundance: few; j_gene: TRBJ1-2; d_gene: TRBD1; CDR3aa: CASSIETGTNYGYTF; CDR3nt: TGTGCCAGCAGCATTGAGACAGGGACGAACTATGGCTACACCTTC
v_gene: TRBV5-1; abundance: .; j_gene: TRBJ2-3; d_gene: .; CDR3aa: CASSSWGAEDTQYF; CDR3nt: TGCGCCAGCAGCTCCTGGGGCGCGGAAGATACGCAGTATTTT
v_gene: TRBV7-2; abundance: few; j_gene: TRBJ2-5; d_gene: .; CDR3aa: CASSLVTGKETQYF; CDR3nt: TGTGCCAGCAGCTTAGTCACAGGGAAAGAGACCCAGTACTTC
v_gene: TRBV6-5; abundance: few; j_gene: TRBJ1-1; d_gene: .; CDR3aa: CASSYGGLVTEAFF; CDR3nt: TGTGCCAGCAGTTACGGGGGTTTGGTCACTGAAGCTTTCTTT
v_gene: TRBV6-1; abundance: few; j_gene: TRBJ1-2; d_gene: TRBD1; CDR3aa: CASSLGQGSSDGYTF; CDR3nt: TGTGCCAGCAGTCTAGGACAGGGGAGCTCGGATGGCTACACCTTC
v_gene: TRBV11-2; abundance: few; j_gene: TRBJ2-5; d_gene: .; CDR3aa: CASSLNRGQETQYF; CDR3nt: TGTGCCAGCAGCTTAAACCGGGGACAAGAGACCCAGTACTTC
v_gene: TRBV2; abundance: few; j_gene: TRBJ1-5; d_gene: .; CDR3aa: CASSRDSQGGQPQHF; CDR3nt: TGTGCCAGCAGTCGGGACTCCCAAGGAGGCCAGCCCCAGCATTTT
v_gene: TRBV4-3; abundance: .; j_gene: TRBJ2-3; d_gene: TRBD2; CDR3aa: CASSQAGLAASTDTQYF; CDR3nt: TGCGCCAGCAGCCAAGCCGGACTAGCGGCCAGCACAGATACGCAGTATTTT
v_gene: TRBV12-3/TRBV12-4; abundance: few; j_gene: TRBJ2-7; d_gene: TRBD1; CDR3aa: CASSLGDRATYEQYF; CDR3nt: TGTGCCAGCAGTTTAGGGGACAGGGCGACCTACGAGCAGTACTTC
v_gene: TRBV6-1; abundance: .; j_gene: TRBJ1-5; d_gene: TRBD1; CDR3aa: CASRSWGTGNQPQHF; CDR3nt: TGTGCCAGCAGGTCCTGGGGGACAGGTAATCAGCCCCAGCATTTT
v_gene: TRBV10-3; abundance: .; j_gene: TRBJ2-7; d_gene: TRBD1; CDR3aa: CAISDDLKPGQASYEQYF; CDR3nt: TGTGCCATCAGTGATGACCTTAAACCGGGACAGGCGTCCTACGAGCAGTACTTC
v_gene: TRBV5-1; abundance: .; j_gene: TRBJ2-2; d_gene: .; CDR3aa: CASSYDPGELFF; CDR3nt: TGCGCCAGCAGTTATGATCCCGGGGAGCTGTTTTTT
v_gene: TRBV7-2; abundance: many; j_gene: TRBJ2-3; d_gene: .; CDR3aa: CASSLGPETDTQYF; CDR3nt: TGTGCCAGCAGCTTAGGTCCGGAAACAGATACGCAGTATTTT
v_gene: TRBV2; abundance: few; j_gene: TRBJ1-5; d_gene: .; CDR3aa: CASSESAGQNQPQHF; CDR3nt: TGTGCCAGCAGTGAATCGGCAGGGCAAAATCAGCCCCAGCATTTT
v_gene: TRBV7-2; abundance: few; j_gene: TRBJ1-2; d_gene: .; CDR3aa: CASSSDLRGRLGYTF; CDR3nt: TGTGCCAGCAGTTCCGATCTGAGGGGGAGACTTGGCTACACCTTC
v_gene: TRBV6-2/TRBV6-3; abundance: .; j_gene: TRBJ2-7; d_gene: .; CDR3aa: CASSLTATYEQYF; CDR3nt: TGTGCCAGCAGTTTGACGGCCACCTACGAGCAGTACTTC
v_gene: TRBV7-9; abundance: .; j_gene: TRBJ2-5; d_gene: .; CDR3aa: CASSRDSRETQYF; CDR3nt: TGTGCCAGCAGCCGGGACTCCCGGGAGACCCAGTACTTC
v_gene: TRBV18; abundance: .; j_gene: TRBJ2-3; d_gene: .; CDR3aa: CASSPPNVPDTQYF; CDR3nt: TGTGCCAGCTCACCACCGAACGTCCCAGATACGCAGTATTTT
v_gene: TRBV4-3; abundance: .; j_gene: TRBJ2-7; d_gene: TRBD1; CDR3aa: CASSQEDRGTSYEQYF; CDR3nt: TGCGCCAGCAGCCAAGAGGACAGGGGAACCTCCTACGAGCAGTACTTC
v_gene: TRBV6-5; abundance: .; j_gene: TRBJ2-3; d_gene: TRBD1; CDR3aa: CASSWSGPGGTQYF; CDR3nt: TGTGCCAGCAGTTGGTCGGGGCCAGGGGGTACGCAGTATTTT
v_gene: TRBV7-9; abundance: .; j_gene: TRBJ2-2; d_gene: .; CDR3aa: CASSFRTTGELFF; CDR3nt: TGTGCCAGCAGCTTTCGTACGACCGGGGAGCTGTTTTTT
v_gene: TRBV5-4; abundance: few; j_gene: TRBJ1-1; d_gene: .; CDR3aa: CASSFITGGYTEAFF; CDR3nt: TGTGCCAGCAGCTTTATAACCGGGGGTTACACTGAAGCTTTCTTT
v_gene: TRBV27; abundance: .; j_gene: TRBJ2-5; d_gene: .; CDR3aa: CASSLWGTYQETQYF; CDR3nt: TGTGCCAGCAGCTTATGGGGCACATACCAAGAGACCCAGTACTTC
v_gene: TRBV7-9; abundance: few; j_gene: TRBJ1-4; d_gene: .; CDR3aa: CASSLFLFGATNEKLFF; CDR3nt: TGTGCCAGCAGCTTATTTTTGTTTGGAGCAACTAATGAAAAACTGTTTTTT
v_gene: TRBV20-1; abundance: .; j_gene: TRBJ1-3; d_gene: TRBD1; CDR3aa: CSASPRQGSGNTIYF; CDR3nt: TGCAGTGCTAGCCCCCGACAGGGCTCTGGAAACACCATATATTTT
v_gene: TRBV7-2; abundance: few; j_gene: TRBJ1-2; d_gene: TRBD1; CDR3aa: CATLGGGGGGGYTF; CDR3nt: TGTGCCACCCTCGGAGGGGGCGGCGGAGGGGGCTACACCTTC
v_gene: TRBV5-1; abundance: .; j_gene: TRBJ1-1; d_gene: .; CDR3aa: CASSSSGGLRAEAFF; CDR3nt: TGCGCCAGCAGCTCCTCCGGGGGCTTAAGGGCTGAAGCTTTCTTT
v_gene: TRBV12-5; abundance: .; j_gene: TRBJ1-1; d_gene: .; CDR3aa: CASGSPDQGNTEAFF; CDR3nt: TGTGCTAGTGGTTCTCCCGATCAAGGGAACACTGAAGCTTTCTTT
v_gene: TRBV6-5; abundance: .; j_gene: TRBJ2-5; d_gene: .; CDR3aa: CASSYSGLRQETQYF; CDR3nt: TGTGCCAGCAGTTACTCAGGTCTACGGCAAGAGACCCAGTACTTC
v_gene: TRBV27; abundance: few; j_gene: TRBJ1-2; d_gene: TRBD1; CDR3aa: CASSEGTGRKGYTF; CDR3nt: TGTGCCAGCAGTGAGGGGACAGGGCGAAAGGGCTACACCTTC